This entry lists 28 T cell receptor beta chains sequenced from one sample in a study of early T cells in non-severe SARS-CoV-2 infection. TCRdb redid the calling of the 5' RACE reads with MiXCR, one entry per CDR3 protein. The table has approximately 67,000 distinct CDR3 sequences, around a tenth seen once. Sequences were obtained from whole blood. The receptors derive from an adult who was a healthcare worker with PCR-confirmed SARS-CoV-2 infection or an uninfected control (not recorded which).

This clonotype has a count of ten or more. The CDR3 reads CSARDSGLAATDTQYF. The CDR3 nucleotides read TGCAGTGCTAGAGATTCGGGGCTAGCGGCCACAGATACGCAGTATTTT. The chain combines TRBV20-1 with TRBJ2-3; the match to TRBD2 covers 7 bases. Germline V gene sequence: CDR1 DFQATT, CDR2 SNEGSKA (reference sequence). The V segment lost 0 bases and the J segment 2 bases; nucleotides outside the gene matches: 8. This CDR3 region has 16 residues.

This clonotype was seen at least ten times. This chain links TRBV11-2 with TRBJ2-7, with TRBD1 matching 11 bases. J was trimmed by 3 bases and V by 5 bases; bases with no gene match: 3. Germline CDR1 and CDR2: SGHAT and FQNNGV. The CDR3 length is 14 residues. The CDR3 reads CASSTGTGGYEQYF. CDR3 coding DNA: TGTGCCAGCAGCACCGGGACAGGGGGCTACGAGCAGTACTTC.

The table lists this clonotype with many counts. The V and J genes are TRBV12-3 or TRBV12-4 and TRBJ1-1; D is unresolved. V dropped 8 bases and J dropped 1 base, with 8 bases sitting between them. This CDR3 comprises 12 residues. The CDR3 here is CASRTANTEAFF. As DNA, the CDR3 is TGTGCCAGCCGGACCGCGAACACTGAAGCTTTCTTT.

This clonotype was found many times. This chain joins TRBV18 and TRBJ2-7, with 7 bases identical to TRBD1. Germline CDR1 reads KGHSH; CDR2 reads LQKENI. The V segment lost 6 bases and the J segment 0 bases; nucleotides outside the gene matches: 5. The length of the CDR3 is 14 residues. The CDR3 coding sequence is TGTGCCAGCTCCCCCGGGACAGTCTCCTACGAGCAGTACTTC. Amino acid sequence: CASSPGTVSYEQYF.

The V call is TRBV2, the J call TRBJ2-6; D remains unclear. This CDR3 spans 15 amino acids. CDR1 SNHLY and CDR2 FYNNEI come from the germline V gene. Trimming shortened V by 3 bases and J by 2 bases, and 8 bases separated the two germline ends. CDR3 loop: CASSDSSTGANVLTF. In DNA, the CDR3 is TGTGCCAGCAGTGACAGCTCAACTGGGGCCAACGTCCTGACTTTC.

This clonotype was recorded at least ten times. V and J are TRBV11-1 and TRBJ2-2; D may be TRBD2 (6 bases). V gave up 3 bases and J gave up 5 bases, with 13 bases separating them. The CDR3 is 15 amino acids. CDR1 is SGHAT, CDR2 FQDESV, per germline (reference sequence). In DNA form, the CDR3 reads TGTGCCAGCAGCTTCGGTGGGAGCGGGACCGGGGAGCTGTTTTTT. Translating it yields CASSFGGSGTGELFF.

This chain connects TRBV28 to TRBJ2-7; no firm D call. Germline CDR1 reads MDHEN; CDR2 reads SYDVKM. The length of the CDR3 is 12 residues. Deletions cut 5 bases from V and 5 bases from J, with 10 bases between. The CDR3 nucleotides read TGTGCCAGCAGTCCCTTTTTCAACGAGCAGTACTTC. Translated: CASSPFFNEQYF.

This clonotype was counted ten times or more. V and J are TRBV27 and TRBJ1-1; D is ambiguous. The V end was cut by 2 bases, the J end by 7 bases, with 20 bases between. This CDR3 region has 16 residues. CDR1 and CDR2 from the germline V gene are MNHEY and SMNVEV (reference sequence). Here the CDR3 DNA reads TGTGCCAGCAGTTTAGGGATCATCGGGCTTAGGAGTGAAGCTTTCTTT. Protein product: CASSLGIIGLRSEAFF.

This clonotype was recorded many times. The V call is TRBV16, the J call TRBJ1-2, with D hard to call. V was trimmed by 6 bases and J by 3 bases, leaving 14 bases between them. Germline V gene sequence: CDR1 KGHSY, CDR2 FQNENV. This CDR3 region has 14 residues. The CDR3 region is CASSPREFDYGYTF. The CDR3 nucleotides are TGTGCCAGCAGTCCAAGGGAGTTCGACTATGGCTACACCTTC.

This clonotype was counted ten times or more. The chain uses TRBV3-1 and TRBJ1-3; 8 nucleotides line up with TRBD1. The CDR3 extends over 14 amino acids. Germline V gene lookup returns CDR1 LGHDT and CDR2 YNNKEL (reference sequence). The junction had 3 bases not matched to a gene; V was cut back by 1 base and J by 7 bases. This CDR3 is CASSQAGGRNTIYF. The DNA of the CDR3 is TGTGCCAGCAGCCAAGCAGGGGGCAGGAACACCATATATTTT. The variable domain in full, completed from reference TRBV3-1 and TRBJ1-3, reads DTAVSQTPKYLVTQMGNDKSIKCEQNLGHDTMYWYKQDSKKFLKIMFSYNNKELIINETVPNRFSPKSPDKAHLNLHINSLELGDSAVYFCASSQAGGRNTIYFGEGSWLTVV.

This clonotype was found many times. The J gene is TRBJ2-5, the V gene TRBV11-2; tentatively, D is TRBD1 or TRBD2 (6 bases each). The CDR3 consists of 16 residues. Germline CDR1 and CDR2: SGHAT and FQNNGV. V was pared by 5 bases and J by 3 bases, with 19 bases between. The CDR3 spells CASSPSEGGGEETQYF. CDR3 DNA: TGTGCCAGCAGCCCCTCGGAGGGGGGCGGAGAAGAGACCCAGTACTTC. Using reference TRBV11-2 and TRBJ2-5 for the parts outside the CDR3, the full variable domain is EAGVAQSPRYKIIEKRQSVAFWCNPISGHATLYWYQQILGQGPKLLIQFQNNGVVDDSQLPKDRFSAERLKGVDSTLKIQPAKLEDSAVYLCASSPSEGGGEETQYFGPGTRLLVL.

Concerning this clonotype: This sequence may be a read error, since a much larger clone differs from it by one base. The V and J genes are TRBV28 and TRBJ2-3; D perhaps matches TRBD2 (6 bases). The CDR3 extends over 14 amino acids. The germline V and J ends were trimmed by 5 bases and 4 bases, with 13 bases remaining between them. Germline V gene data show CDR1 as MDHEN and CDR2 as SYDVKM. The CDR3 region has the DNA TGTGCCAGCAGTGGCGGGACGAACGCAGATACGCAGTATTTT. Its translation is CASSGGTNADTQYF. The complete variable domain, with remaining parts taken from reference TRBV28 and TRBJ2-3, reads DVKVTQSSRYLVKRTGEKVFLECVQDMDHENMFWYRQDPGLGLRLIYFSYDVKMKEKGDIPEGYSVSREKKERFSLILESASTNQTSMYLCASSGGTNADTQYFGPGTRLTVL.

This clonotype has a count of ten or more. The genes are TRBV12-3 or TRBV12-4 and TRBJ2-1; tentative D call: TRBD2 (6 bases). This CDR3 has 16 residues. Trimming took 7 bases from V and 10 from J, leaving 26 bases between them. CDR3 protein: CASTRIRWVREVEQFF. CDR3 bases: TGTGCCAGCACCCGCATTAGGTGGGTGAGGGAGGTGGAGCAGTTCTTC.

The V gene is TRBV7-9, the J gene TRBJ2-2, with TRBD1 as a possible D gene (6 bases). CDR3 length equals 15 residues. Between the trimmed V and J ends, which lost 3 bases and 8 bases, there was a span of 16 bases. CDR1 is SEHNR and CDR2 is FQNEAQ in the germline V gene (reference sequence). The CDR3 sequence is CASSFITGTTGELFF. The CDR3 nucleotides are TGTGCCAGCAGCTTCATAACAGGGACCACGGGGGAGCTGTTTTTT.

This clonotype was detected many times. The chain recombines TRBV5-4 with TRBJ1-2, with a possible D match to TRBD1 (6 bases). Trimming shortened V by 4 bases and J by 7 bases, and 20 bases separated the two germline ends. The CDR3 loop spans 15 amino acids. Germline V gives CDR1 SGHNT, CDR2 YYREEE (reference sequence). The CDR3 DNA follows: TGTGCCAGCAGCGACACAGGCCAGGGGAGAGGTGGCTACACCTTC. It yields the protein CASSDTGQGRGGYTF.

This clonotype was detected many times. The chain links TRBV7-9 to TRBJ2-3, with D perhaps matching TRBD2 (5 bases). The V and J ends lost 9 bases and 2 bases respectively, with 6 bases between them. Germline V gives CDR1 SEHNR, CDR2 FQNEAQ (reference sequence). The CDR3 runs to 11 residues. CDR3: CASGLTDTQYF. The CDR3 DNA is TGTGCCAGTGGACTCACAGATACGCAGTATTTT.

This clonotype has a count of ten or more. The rearrangement uses TRBV10-1 and TRBJ2-7; D gene unclear. Germline assignment: CDR1 WNHNN and CDR2 SYGVQD (reference sequence). The CDR3 runs to 14 residues. V was cut by 5 bases and J by 2 bases, with 13 bases left in between. The CDR3 reads CASSPGYLAYEQYF. The DNA for the CDR3 is TGCGCCAGCAGTCCCGGGTACCTCGCCTACGAGCAGTACTTC.

This clonotype was seen at least ten times. The chain joins TRBV7-9 to TRBJ2-7, with D hard to call. CDR3 length: 15 amino acids. Germline-derived CDR1 and CDR2 are SEHNR and FQNEAQ (reference sequence). V lost 5 bases to trimming and J lost 0 bases, with 14 bases between them. CDR3 loop: CASSTGVGSSYEQYF. CDR3 nucleotide sequence: TGTGCCAGCAGCACCGGAGTTGGCAGCTCCTACGAGCAGTACTTC.

This clonotype was seen repeatedly, ten times or more. This rearrangement joins TRBV21-1 to TRBJ1-1. TRBV21-1 has pseudogene status. This CDR3 region has 17 residues. The CDR3 loop is CASSNSLFGPQNTEAFF. The CDR3 region has the DNA TGTGCCAGCAGCAATTCTCTTTTTGGGCCACAGAACACTGAAGCTTTCTTT.

This rearrangement joins TRBV6-1 to TRBJ2-3, with 14 bases aligning to TRBD2. Germline V gene data show CDR1 as MNHNS and CDR2 as SASEGT. The CDR3 extends over 17 amino acids. V shed 6 bases, J shed 3 bases, and the junction held 8 bases outside the gene matches. The CDR3: CASRRLAGGRQTDTQYF. The CDR3 nucleotides are TGTGCCAGCAGAAGACTAGCGGGGGGGCGTCAGACAGATACGCAGTATTTT.

A few counts support this clonotype. This chain connects TRBV10-2 to TRBJ2-5; no reliable D call. The V end was cut by 5 bases, the J end by 3 bases, with 13 bases between. CDR1 WSHSY and CDR2 SAAADI come from the germline V gene. CDR3 length equals 14 residues. CDR3 residues: CASSSAVSKETQYF. CDR3 nucleotide sequence: TGCGCCAGCAGTTCGGCAGTTAGCAAAGAGACCCAGTACTTC.

In its sample, this clonotype was seen many times. The chain links TRBV7-6 to TRBJ2-5; D is possibly TRBD1 (5 bases). CDR1 is SGHVS and CDR2 is FNYEAQ in the germline V gene. CDR3 length equals 13 residues. The chain's CDR3 is CAGRRLVGETQYF. In nucleotides, the CDR3 is TGTGCGGGGCGGCGGTTAGTTGGAGAGACCCAGTACTTC.

The table lists this clonotype with a few counts. V gene TRBV29-1 combines with J gene TRBJ2-7; D is possibly TRBD2 (5 bases). V lost 7 bases and J lost 0, with 13 bases in between. Germline lookup yields CDR1 SQVTM and CDR2 ANQGSEA. The CDR3 sequence is 13 residues long. In DNA form, the CDR3 reads TGCAGCGCTGAGGGAACCCGCTCCTACGAGCAGTACTTC. This sequence encodes CSAEGTRSYEQYF.

This clonotype showed up just a few times. The J gene is TRBJ2-1, the V gene TRBV7-9, with a weak D call TRBD2 (5 bases). The germline V and J ends were trimmed by 4 bases and 8 bases, with 12 bases remaining between them. The CDR3 length is 13 residues. The germline gives CDR1 SEHNR, CDR2 FQNEAQ (reference sequence). CDR3 sequence (DNA): TGTGCCAGCAGCTCTATAGCGTCCCATGAGCAGTTCTTC. It is translated as CASSSIASHEQFF.

Only a few counts were recorded for this clonotype. The CDR3 protein is CASSYLKFEGELFF. For the CDR3, the DNA is TGTGCCAGCAGTTACTTAAAATTCGAGGGGGAGCTGTTTTTT. The gene calls are TRBV6-2 or TRBV6-3 and TRBJ2-2, with unresolved D. There are 14 residues in the CDR3. Germline CDR1 reads MNHEY; CDR2 reads SVGEGT. Trimming shortened V by 1 base and J by 8 bases, and 11 bases separated the two germline ends.

There are many counts of this clonotype. J is TRBJ2-1 and V is TRBV29-1, with a weak D call TRBD2 (5 bases). The CDR3 covers 13 residues. Germline loops: CDR1 SQVTM, CDR2 ANQGSEA. V lost 5 bases and J lost 7, with 15 bases in between. The CDR3 reads CSVSGYRGNEQFF. The CDR3 DNA follows: TGCAGCGTTTCGGGGTACCGGGGAAATGAGCAGTTCTTC.

This clonotype was seen repeatedly, ten times or more. The chain combines TRBV13 with TRBJ2-5; TRBD2 matches at 14 bases. The V and J ends lost 3 bases and 5 bases, in that order; junction bases with no gene match: 5. Germline V CDR1 and CDR2: PRHDT, FYEKMQ (reference sequence). The CDR3 covers 16 residues. This CDR3 reads CASSLFGTSGSETQYF. CDR3 bases: TGTGCCAGCAGCTTGTTCGGGACTAGCGGGAGTGAGACCCAGTACTTC.

This clonotype has at least ten counts. The chain is built from TRBV7-6 and TRBJ1-4, with D maybe TRBD1 (6 bases). The V and J ends lost 5 bases and 3 bases respectively, with 22 bases between them. The CDR3 contains 18 residues. From germline, CDR1 is SGHVS and CDR2 FNYEAQ. CDR3 DNA sequence: TGTGCCAGCAGCCCCGAAGGGGGGGCAGGTAGAGCTAATGAAAAACTGTTTTTT. Encoded protein: CASSPEGGAGRANEKLFF.